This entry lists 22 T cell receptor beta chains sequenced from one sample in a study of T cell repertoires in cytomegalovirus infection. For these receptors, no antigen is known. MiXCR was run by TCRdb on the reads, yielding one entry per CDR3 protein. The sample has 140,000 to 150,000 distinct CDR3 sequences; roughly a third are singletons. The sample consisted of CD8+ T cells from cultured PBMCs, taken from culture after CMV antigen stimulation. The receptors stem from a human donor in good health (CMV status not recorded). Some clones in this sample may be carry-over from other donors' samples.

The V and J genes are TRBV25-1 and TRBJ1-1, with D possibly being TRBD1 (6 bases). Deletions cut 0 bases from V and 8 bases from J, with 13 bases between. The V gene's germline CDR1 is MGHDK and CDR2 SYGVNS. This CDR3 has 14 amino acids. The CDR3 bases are TGTGCCAGCAGTGAATATGGAGGGGGGGCGGAAGCTTTCTTT. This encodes CASSEYGGGAEAFF.

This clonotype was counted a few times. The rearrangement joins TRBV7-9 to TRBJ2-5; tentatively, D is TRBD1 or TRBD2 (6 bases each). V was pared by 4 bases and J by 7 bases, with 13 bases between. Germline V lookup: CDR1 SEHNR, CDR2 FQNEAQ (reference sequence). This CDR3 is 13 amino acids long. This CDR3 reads CASSYPGAATQYF. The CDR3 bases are TGTGCCAGCAGCTACCCGGGGGCCGCGACCCAGTACTTC.

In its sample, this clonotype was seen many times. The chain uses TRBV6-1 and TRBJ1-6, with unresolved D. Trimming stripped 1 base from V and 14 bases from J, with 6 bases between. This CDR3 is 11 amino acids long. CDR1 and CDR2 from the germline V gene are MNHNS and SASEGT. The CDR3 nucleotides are TGTGCCAGCAGTGAAGGAAGGACCCTCCACTTT. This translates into CASSEGRTLHF.

As DNA, the CDR3 is TGTGCCAGCAGGGAACCGGGACACGCCATCCCGAACACCGGGGAGCTGTTTTTT. It translates to CASREPGHAIPNTGELFF. The chain carries TRBV6-6 and TRBJ2-2; D perhaps matches TRBD1 (6 bases). V was cut by 6 bases and J by 0 bases, with 20 bases left in between. CDR3 length equals 18 residues. CDR1 MNHNY and CDR2 SVGAGI come from the germline V gene (reference sequence).

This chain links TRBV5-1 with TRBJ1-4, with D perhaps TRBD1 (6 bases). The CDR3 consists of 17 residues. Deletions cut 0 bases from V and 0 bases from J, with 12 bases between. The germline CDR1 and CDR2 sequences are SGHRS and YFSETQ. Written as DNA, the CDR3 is TGCGCCAGCAGCTTGGTCTACAGGGATGCAACTAATGAAAAACTGTTTTTT. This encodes CASSLVYRDATNEKLFF.

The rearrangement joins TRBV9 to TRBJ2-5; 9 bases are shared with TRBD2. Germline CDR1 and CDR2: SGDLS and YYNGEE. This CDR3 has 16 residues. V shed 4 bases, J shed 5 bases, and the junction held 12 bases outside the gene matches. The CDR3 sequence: CASSTLAGASDETQYF. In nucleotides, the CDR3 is TGTGCCAGCAGCACCTTAGCGGGGGCCTCCGACGAGACCCAGTACTTC.

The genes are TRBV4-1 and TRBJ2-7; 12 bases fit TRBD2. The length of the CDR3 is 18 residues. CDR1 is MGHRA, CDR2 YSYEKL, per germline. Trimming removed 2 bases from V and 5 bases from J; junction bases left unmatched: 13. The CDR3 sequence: CASSQKFLAGGPLHEQYF. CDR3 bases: TGCGCCAGCAGCCAAAAGTTCCTAGCGGGGGGGCCCCTCCACGAGCAGTACTTC.

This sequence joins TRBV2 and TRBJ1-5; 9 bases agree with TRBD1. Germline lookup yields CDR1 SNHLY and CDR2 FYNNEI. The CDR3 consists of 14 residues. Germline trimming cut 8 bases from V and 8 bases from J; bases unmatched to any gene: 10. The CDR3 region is CASREGQGMEPQHF. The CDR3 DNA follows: TGTGCCAGCCGGGAGGGACAGGGCATGGAGCCCCAGCATTTT.

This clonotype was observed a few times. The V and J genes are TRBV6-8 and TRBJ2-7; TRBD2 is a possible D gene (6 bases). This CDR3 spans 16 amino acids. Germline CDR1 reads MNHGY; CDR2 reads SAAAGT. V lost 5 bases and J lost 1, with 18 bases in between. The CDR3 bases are TGTGCCAGCAGTCCTACCGTTGCGGGGATTTCCTACGAGCAGTACTTC. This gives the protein CASSPTVAGISYEQYF.

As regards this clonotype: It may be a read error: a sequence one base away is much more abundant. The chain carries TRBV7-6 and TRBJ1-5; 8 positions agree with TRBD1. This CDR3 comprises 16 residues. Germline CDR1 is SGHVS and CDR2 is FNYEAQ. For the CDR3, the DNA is TGTACCAGCAGCTTCGGACAGGGTAGAGAAAATCAGCCCCAGCATTTT. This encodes CTSSFGQGRENQPQHF.

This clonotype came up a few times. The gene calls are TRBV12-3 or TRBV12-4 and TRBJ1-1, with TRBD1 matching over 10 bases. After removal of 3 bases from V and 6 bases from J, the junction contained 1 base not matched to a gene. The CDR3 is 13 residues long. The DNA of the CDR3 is TGTGCCAGCAGTTTCGGACAGGGGGCTGAAGCTTTCTTT. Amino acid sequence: CASSFGQGAEAFF.

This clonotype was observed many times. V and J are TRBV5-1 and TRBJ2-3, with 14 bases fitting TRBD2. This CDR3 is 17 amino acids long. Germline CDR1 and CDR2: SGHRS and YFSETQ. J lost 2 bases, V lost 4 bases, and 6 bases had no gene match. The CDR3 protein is CASSVGTSGGATDTQYF. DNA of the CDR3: TGCGCCAGCAGCGTCGGGACTAGCGGGGGTGCCACAGATACGCAGTATTTT.

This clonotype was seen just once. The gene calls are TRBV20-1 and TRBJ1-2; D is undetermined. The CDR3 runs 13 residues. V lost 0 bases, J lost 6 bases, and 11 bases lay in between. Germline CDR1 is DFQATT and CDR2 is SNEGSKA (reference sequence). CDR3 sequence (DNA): TGCAGTGCTAGAGAGGAAGGGTTGGATGGCTACACCTTC. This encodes CSAREEGLDGYTF.

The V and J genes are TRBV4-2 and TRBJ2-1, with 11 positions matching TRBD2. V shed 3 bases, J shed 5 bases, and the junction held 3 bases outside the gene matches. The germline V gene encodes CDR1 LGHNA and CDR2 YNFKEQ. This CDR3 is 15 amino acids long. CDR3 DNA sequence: TGTGCCAGCAGCCAGCTAGCGGGGGGTAACAATGAGCAGTTCTTC. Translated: CASSQLAGGNNEQFF.

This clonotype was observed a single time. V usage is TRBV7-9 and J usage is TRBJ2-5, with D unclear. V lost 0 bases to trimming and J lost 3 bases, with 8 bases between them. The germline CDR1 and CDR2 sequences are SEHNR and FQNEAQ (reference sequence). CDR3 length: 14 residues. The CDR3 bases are TGTGCCAGCAGCTTAGCGGGCGGAGAAGAGACCCAGTACTTC. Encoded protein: CASSLAGGEETQYF.

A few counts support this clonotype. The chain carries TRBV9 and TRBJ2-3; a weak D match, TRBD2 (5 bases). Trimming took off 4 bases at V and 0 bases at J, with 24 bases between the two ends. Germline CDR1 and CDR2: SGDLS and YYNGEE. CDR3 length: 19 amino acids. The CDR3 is CASSPGPGIASLSTDTQYF. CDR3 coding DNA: TGTGCCAGCAGCCCAGGCCCGGGGATCGCCAGTCTTAGCACAGATACGCAGTATTTT.

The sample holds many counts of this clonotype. In nucleotides, the CDR3 is TGTGCCAGCAAACAGGGGCCTAACACCGGGGAGCTGTTTTTT. Translating gives CASKQGPNTGELFF. The V and J genes are TRBV28 and TRBJ2-2; 7 nucleotides align to TRBD1. The CDR3 totals 14 residues. CDR1 is MDHEN, CDR2 SYDVKM, per germline. Germline trimming cut 7 bases from V and 2 bases from J; bases unmatched to any gene: 4. The variable domain in full, completed from reference TRBV28 and TRBJ2-2, reads DVKVTQSSRYLVKRTGEKVFLECVQDMDHENMFWYRQDPGLGLRLIYFSYDVKMKEKGDIPEGYSVSREKKERFSLILESASTNQTSMYLCASKQGPNTGELFFGEGSRLTVL.

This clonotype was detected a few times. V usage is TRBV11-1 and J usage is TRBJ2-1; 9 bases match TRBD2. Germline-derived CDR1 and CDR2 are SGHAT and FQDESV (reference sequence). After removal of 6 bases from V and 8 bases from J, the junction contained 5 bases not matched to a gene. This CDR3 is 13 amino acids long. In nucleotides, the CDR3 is TGTGCCAGCAGAAATAGCGGGAGTGATGAGCAGTTCTTC. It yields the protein CASRNSGSDEQFF.

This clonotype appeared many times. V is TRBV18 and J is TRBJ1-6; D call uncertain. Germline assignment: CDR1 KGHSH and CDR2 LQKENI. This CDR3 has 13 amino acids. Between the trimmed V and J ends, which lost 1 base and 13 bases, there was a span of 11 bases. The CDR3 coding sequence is TGTGCCAGCTCACCACTCCGGGGTACCCCCCTCCACTTT. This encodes CASSPLRGTPLHF. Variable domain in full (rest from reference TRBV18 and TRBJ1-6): NAGVMQNPRHLVRRRGQEARLRCSPMKGHSHVYWYRQLPEEGLKFMVYLQKENIIDESGMPKERFSAEFPKEGPSILRIQQVVRGDSAAYFCASSPLRGTPLHFGNGTRLTVT.

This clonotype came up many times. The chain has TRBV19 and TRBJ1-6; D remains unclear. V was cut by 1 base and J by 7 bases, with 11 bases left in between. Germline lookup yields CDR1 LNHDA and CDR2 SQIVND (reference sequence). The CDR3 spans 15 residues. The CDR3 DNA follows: TGTGCCAGTAGTATAGGCGGCGGCGAGAATTCACCCCTCCACTTT. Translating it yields CASSIGGGENSPLHF. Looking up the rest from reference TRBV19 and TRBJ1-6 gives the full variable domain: DGGITQSPKYLFRKEGQNVTLSCEQNLNHDAMYWYRQDPGQGLRLIYYSQIVNDFQKGDIAEGYSVSREKKESFPLTVTSAQKNPTAFYLCASSIGGGENSPLHFGNGTRLTVT.

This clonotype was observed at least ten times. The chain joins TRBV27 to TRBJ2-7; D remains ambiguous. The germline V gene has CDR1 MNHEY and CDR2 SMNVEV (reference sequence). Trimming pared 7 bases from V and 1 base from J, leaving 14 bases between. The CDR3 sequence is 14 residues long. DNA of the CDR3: TGTGCCAGCAACCCGAGCAGCAAGTCCTACGAGCAGTACTTC. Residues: CASNPSSKSYEQYF.

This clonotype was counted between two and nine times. The chain's CDR3 is CASSLEGEKTQYF. The CDR3 region has the DNA TGTGCCAGCAGCTTGGAGGGGGAGAAGACCCAGTACTTC. The V call is TRBV7-2, the J call TRBJ2-5; either TRBD1 or TRBD2 may fit D (6 bases each). The germline V gene has CDR1 SGHTA and CDR2 FQGNSA. The ends were cut back, 3 bases at V and 6 bases at J, with 11 bases in the middle. The CDR3 spans 13 residues.